The 32 T cell receptor beta chains below were found in one sample sequenced in a study of CD8 T cells in Susac syndrome. Random-hexamer reverse transcription was applied to roughly 0.45 to 1 ug RNA. TCRdb ran MiXCR on the immunoSEQ multiplex PCR reads and lists one entry per CDR3 protein. The sample lists 150,000 to 200,000 distinct CDR3 sequences; roughly 95% were seen once. The sequenced material came from CD4+ T cells from PBMCs. These receptors were taken from a human donor with multiple sclerosis.

The rearrangement links TRBV3-1 to TRBJ2-5; D not certain. CDR1 LGHDT and CDR2 YNNKEL come from the germline V gene (reference sequence). This CDR3 has 14 amino acids. V shed 0 bases and J shed 1 base, with 6 bases lying between them. The CDR3 is CASSQDPLQETQYF. DNA for the CDR3: TGTGCCAGCAGCCAAGATCCCCTCCAAGAGACCCAGTACTTC.

The chain uses TRBV5-1 and TRBJ1-2; 8 positions agree with TRBD1. Losses at the gene ends were 1 base for V and 6 bases for J; bases not matched to a gene: 8. Germline V CDR1 and CDR2: SGHRS, YFSETQ. The CDR3 length is 15 residues. The CDR3 reads CASSLTPTGENGYTF. The CDR3, as DNA: TGCGCCAGCAGCTTGACCCCGACAGGGGAGAATGGCTACACCTTC. Supplemented by reference TRBV5-1 and TRBJ1-2, the full variable domain reads KAGVTQTPRYLIKTRGQQVTLSCSPISGHRSVSWYQQTPGQGLQFLFEYFSETQRNKGNFPGRFSGRQFSNSRSEMNVSTLELGDSALYLCASSLTPTGENGYTFGSGTRLTVV.

This clonotype was counted a single time. This chain connects TRBV28 to TRBJ2-1, with a weak D call TRBD2 (6 bases). The germline V and J ends were trimmed by 3 bases and 1 base, with 10 bases remaining between them. Germline CDR1 MDHEN, CDR2 SYDVKM. This CDR3 has 15 amino acids. CDR3 DNA: TGTGCCAGCAGTTTGGGAGGAGGGTCCTACAATGAGCAGTTCTTC. Translation: CASSLGGGSYNEQFF.

The chain has TRBV12-3 or TRBV12-4 and TRBJ2-1; D is ambiguous. With 3 bases removed from V and 8 bases from J, the gap between germline ends came to 17 bases. This CDR3 comprises 15 residues. CDR3 nucleotide sequence: TGTGCCAGCAGTTTGATGGCTGGCGACCGCGATGAGCAGTTCTTC. It encodes CASSLMAGDRDEQFF.

V and J are TRBV20-1 and TRBJ1-4; D possibly corresponds to TRBD1 (5 bases). The V and J ends lost 3 bases and 15 bases respectively, with 23 bases between them. CDR1 is DFQATT, CDR2 SNEGSKA, per germline (reference sequence). The CDR3 runs to 14 residues. This CDR3 is CSASTGRSNLRVFF. The CDR3 DNA reads TGCAGTGCTAGTACGGGACGAAGTAATTTAAGGGTGTTTTTT.

The chain recombines TRBV6-2 or TRBV6-3 with TRBJ1-2; 7 bases line up with TRBD1. The junction had 8 bases not matched to a gene; V was cut back by 2 bases and J by 2 bases. The CDR3 extends over 16 amino acids. Germline V gives CDR1 MNHEY, CDR2 SVGEGT. The DNA for the CDR3 is TGTGCCAGCAGTTACGGGGGACCGACAGGGAACTATGGCTACACCTTC. The encoded protein is CASSYGGPTGNYGYTF.

This sequence joins TRBV6-5 and TRBJ1-2; D unclear. The germline CDR1 and CDR2 sequences are MNHEY and SVGAGI. The CDR3 covers 13 residues. Trimming removed 2 bases at V and 5 bases at J, with 9 bases between. This CDR3 reads CASSYTLGYGYTF. CDR3 DNA: TGTGCCAGCAGTTACACCCTGGGTTATGGCTACACCTTC.

V is TRBV7-6 and J is TRBJ1-1; 9 bases map to TRBD1. This CDR3 has 14 residues. CDR1 SGHVS and CDR2 FNYEAQ come from the germline V gene. V was clipped by 1 base and J by 7 bases; unmatched bases: 4. The CDR3 loop reads CASSLGQGVLEAFF. Written as DNA, the CDR3 is TGTGCCAGCAGCTTAGGACAGGGGGTTCTTGAAGCTTTCTTT.

The chain joins TRBV20-1 to TRBJ2-5; 8 bases fit TRBD1. This CDR3 is built from 15 residues. Germline V gives CDR1 DFQATT, CDR2 SNEGSKA (reference sequence). The trim removed 0 bases at V and 6 bases at J, leaving 9 bases unmatched. CDR3 sequence reads: CSARDFNRGSKTQYF. DNA of the CDR3: TGCAGTGCTAGAGATTTCAACAGGGGGTCCAAGACCCAGTACTTC.

This rearrangement joins TRBV6-5 to TRBJ1-2, with D possibly being TRBD1 (5 bases). The CDR3 is 13 amino acids. With 6 bases removed from V and 4 bases from J, the gap between germline ends came to 12 bases. The germline V gene encodes CDR1 MNHEY and CDR2 SVGAGI. The DNA of the CDR3 is TGTGCCAGCAGATACCGGGACGGCTATGGCTACACCTTC. The encoded protein is CASRYRDGYGYTF.

The CDR3 region has the DNA TGCAGTGCTAGGAAGCGGGGTGGGGGGGAGCTGTTTTTT. This sequence encodes CSARKRGGGELFF. The chain is built from TRBV20-1 and TRBJ2-2; TRBD2 agrees at 7 bases. The CDR3 consists of 13 residues. Germline CDR1 reads DFQATT; CDR2 reads SNEGSKA (reference sequence). With V trimmed by 3 bases and J by 8 bases, 6 bases remained unmatched.

The V call is TRBV20-1, the J call TRBJ2-7; the match to TRBD2 covers 7 bases. Trimming cost V 6 bases and J 4 bases; bases outside gene matches: 12. From germline, CDR1 is DFQATT and CDR2 SNEGSKA (reference sequence). This CDR3 has 14 amino acids. The CDR3 loop is CSARSGEGPYEQYF. CDR3 sequence (DNA): TGCAGTGCCCGATCGGGGGAGGGCCCGTACGAGCAGTACTTC.

This rearrangement joins TRBV13 to TRBJ2-3, with TRBD2 matching over 11 bases. This CDR3 spans 15 amino acids. The trim removed 5 bases at V and 5 bases at J, leaving 6 bases unmatched. CDR1 is PRHDT and CDR2 is FYEKMQ in the germline V gene (reference sequence). The CDR3 DNA sequence: TGTGCCAGCAGCCTCAATCTAGCGGGGGGAGATACGCAGTATTTT. Amino acids: CASSLNLAGGDTQYF.

The chain combines TRBV28 with TRBJ2-1; no reliable D call. From germline, CDR1 is MDHEN and CDR2 SYDVKM. This CDR3 comprises 15 residues. V lost 7 bases and J 1 base, leaving 14 bases between the germline ends. The CDR3 DNA is TGTGCCAGCAAGGAGCGAGATTTTTCCTACAATGAGCAGTTCTTC. Amino acids: CASKERDFSYNEQFF. Using reference TRBV28 and TRBJ2-1 for the parts outside the CDR3, the full variable domain is DVKVTQSSRYLVKRTGEKVFLECVQDMDHENMFWYRQDPGLGLRLIYFSYDVKMKEKGDIPEGYSVSREKKERFSLILESASTNQTSMYLCASKERDFSYNEQFFGPGTRLTVL.

The genes are TRBV20-1 and TRBJ2-2; TRBD1 matches at 9 bases. This CDR3 is 17 amino acids long. Germline V gives CDR1 DFQATT, CDR2 SNEGSKA (reference sequence). V lost 2 bases, J lost 5 bases, and 12 bases stayed unmatched. CDR3 in DNA: TGCAGTGCTAGATCAATGGGAGGACAGGGGAGGACCGGGGAGCTGTTTTTT. Translated, it gives CSARSMGGQGRTGELFF.

This clonotype was detected once. The chain is built from TRBV27 and TRBJ1-1; TRBD1 might be the D (6 bases). The germline gives CDR1 MNHEY, CDR2 SMNVEV (reference sequence). This CDR3 is 16 amino acids long. Deletions cut 6 bases from V and 0 bases from J, with 17 bases between. This CDR3 is CASSRERGLVNTEAFF. The CDR3 DNA reads as TGTGCCAGCAGCCGCGAGCGGGGGCTCGTGAACACTGAAGCTTTCTTT.

The chain couples TRBV2 to TRBJ2-1, with D perhaps TRBD2 (6 bases). The CDR3 contains 14 residues. Trimming left V 6 bases short and J 7 bases short, with 16 bases between. Looked up from germline, CDR1 is SNHLY and CDR2 is FYNNEI. The CDR3 nucleotides are TGTGCCAGCAGGCTGATTACGGCGGGAAATGAGCAGTTCTTC. Its translation: CASRLITAGNEQFF. The full variable domain, its missing parts supplied by reference TRBV2 and TRBJ2-1, is EPEVTQTPSHQVTQMGQEVILRCVPISNHLYFYWYRQILGQKVEFLVSFYNNEISEKSEIFDDQFSVERPDGSNFTLKIRSTKLEDSAMYFCASRLITAGNEQFFGPGTRLTVL.

V is TRBV29-1 and J is TRBJ2-5; 11 bases agree with TRBD2. CDR1 and CDR2 (germline): SQVTM, ANQGSEA. Trimming took 7 bases from V and 4 from J; bases not matched to a gene: 2. CDR3 length equals 12 residues. The CDR3 loop is CSGGTSGETQYF. CDR3 bases: TGCAGCGGTGGGACTAGCGGAGAGACCCAGTACTTC.

V gene TRBV20-1 combines with J gene TRBJ2-1, with TRBD2 identical over 9 bases. The CDR3 consists of 13 residues. Germline assignment: CDR1 DFQATT and CDR2 SNEGSKA (reference sequence). The junction had 3 bases not matched to a gene; V was cut back by 3 bases and J by 6 bases. For the CDR3, the DNA is TGCAGTGCTAGCGGCGGGAGGGCCAATGAGCAGTTCTTC. Its protein is CSASGGRANEQFF.

The count of this clonotype is one. CDR3 DNA: TGCGCCAGCAGCGAGGGACCCCCCACAGATACGCAGTATTTT. Encoded protein: CASSEGPPTDTQYF. The genes are TRBV5-1 and TRBJ2-3; D is perhaps TRBD1 or TRBD2 (5 bases each). CDR1 and CDR2 from the germline V gene are SGHRS and YFSETQ. Trimming left V 4 bases short and J 2 bases short, with 11 bases between. The CDR3 spans 14 residues.

The genes are TRBV12-5 and TRBJ2-2, with D perhaps given as TRBD1 or TRBD2 (5 bases each). Germline V gene sequence: CDR1 LGHNT, CDR2 FRNRAP. The CDR3 length is 15 residues. Deletions cut 7 bases from V and 6 bases from J, with 18 bases between. CDR3 coding DNA: TGTGCTAGTGCCTCCGGGGCTAGGGGTCCCGGGGAGCTGTTTTTT. As protein: CASASGARGPGELFF.

The genes are TRBV5-1 and TRBJ1-2; D perhaps matches TRBD1 (5 bases). The CDR3 covers 15 residues. The ends were cut back, 2 bases at V and 8 bases at J, with 19 bases in the middle. The V gene's germline CDR1 is SGHRS and CDR2 YFSETQ. This CDR3 is CASSFDGAGKAGYTF. CDR3 coding DNA: TGCGCCAGCAGCTTCGACGGGGCAGGGAAGGCGGGCTACACCTTC.

The chain uses TRBV20-1 and TRBJ1-1; a possible D gene is TRBD1 (6 bases). There are 21 residues in the CDR3. Trimming pared 2 bases from V and 6 bases from J, leaving 37 bases between. CDR1 is DFQATT, CDR2 SNEGSKA, per germline (reference sequence). The CDR3: CSARRSVESWTAYTPDAEAFF. CDR3 sequence (DNA): TGCAGTGCTAGACGTTCCGTTGAAAGTTGGACAGCGTACACGCCGGACGCTGAAGCTTTCTTT.

This clonotype was detected once. The V gene is TRBV6-6, the J gene TRBJ2-7; TRBD1 might be the D (5 bases). Germline V gene data show CDR1 as MNHNY and CDR2 as SVGAGI (reference sequence). The CDR3 runs to 11 residues. The V end was cut by 7 bases, the J end by 6 bases, with 10 bases between. This CDR3 is CASTFGAEQYF. In DNA, the CDR3 is TGTGCCAGCACCTTTGGGGCCGAGCAGTACTTC.

This sequence joins TRBV25-1 and TRBJ1-2; D might be TRBD1 (5 bases). V lost 0 bases and J lost 6, with 14 bases in between. Germline CDR1 and CDR2: MGHDK and SYGVNS. The CDR3 consists of 15 residues. In nucleotides, the CDR3 is TGTGCCAGCAGTGAATACGACCCTGGACACAATGGCTACACCTTC. Translation: CASSEYDPGHNGYTF.

The chain joins TRBV5-1 to TRBJ2-7; a weak D match, TRBD2 (6 bases). The CDR3 runs to 13 residues. The V gene lost 5 bases and the J gene lost 2 bases, with 11 bases spanning the gap. Germline V lookup: CDR1 SGHRS, CDR2 YFSETQ. CDR3 loop: CASRIAATYEQYF. CDR3 nucleotides: TGCGCCAGCAGAATAGCGGCCACCTACGAGCAGTACTTC.

Only a few counts were recorded for this clonotype. This sequence joins TRBV28 and TRBJ2-7, with 7 bases matching TRBD1. The CDR3 has 16 amino acids. With V trimmed by 6 bases and J by 2 bases, 13 bases remained unmatched. CDR1 is MDHEN and CDR2 is SYDVKM in the germline V gene. The CDR3 region has the DNA TGTGCCAGCAGCCCTGTCGGGACAGCTGGCCCCTACGAGCAGTACTTC. Its protein is CASSPVGTAGPYEQYF.

J is TRBJ2-3 and V is TRBV5-4, with TRBD2 identical over 9 bases. The ends lost 4 bases at V and 7 bases at J; junction bases unmatched: 10. The CDR3 length is 15 residues. Per the germline V gene, CDR1 is SGHNT and CDR2 is YYREEE (reference sequence). This CDR3 reads CASSQAGGVKNTQYF. CDR3 DNA: TGTGCCAGCAGCCAAGCGGGAGGAGTTAAAAATACGCAGTATTTT.

The sample holds one count of this clonotype. The J gene is TRBJ2-7, the V gene TRBV15, with D unclear. V was clipped by 0 bases and J by 5 bases, with 17 bases between them. This CDR3 region has 16 residues. Germline V gene sequence: CDR1 LNHNV, CDR2 YYDKDF (reference sequence). The CDR3 loop reads CATSRDWRPLSHEQYF. CDR3 sequence (DNA): TGTGCCACCAGCAGAGATTGGCGGCCCTTGTCCCACGAGCAGTACTTC.

The rearrangement joins TRBV28 to TRBJ1-2, with TRBD1 identical over 8 bases. Trimming took 6 bases from V and 3 from J; bases not matched to a gene: 6. There are 14 residues in the CDR3. CDR1 MDHEN and CDR2 SYDVKM come from the germline V gene. The CDR3 loop reads CASSLDRDDYGYTF. CDR3 DNA: TGTGCCAGCAGCCTGGACAGGGATGACTATGGCTACACCTTC.

The J gene is TRBJ2-3, the V gene TRBV5-4; 7 bases fit TRBD2. CDR3 length: 15 residues. The germline V gene encodes CDR1 SGHNT and CDR2 YYREEE (reference sequence). Losses at the gene ends were 6 bases for V and 1 base for J; bases not matched to a gene: 8. Here the CDR3 reads CASTLGTTRTDTQYF. DNA of the CDR3: TGTGCCAGCACACTCGGGACTACCCGCACAGATACGCAGTATTTT.

J is TRBJ2-3 and V is TRBV9; either TRBD1 or TRBD2 may supply D (5 bases each). Germline V gives CDR1 SGDLS, CDR2 YYNGEE. The V gene lost 2 bases and the J gene lost 0 bases, with 7 bases spanning the gap. The CDR3 covers 14 residues. CDR3 sequence reads: CASSVGASTDTQYF. The CDR3 DNA follows: TGTGCCAGCAGCGTCGGGGCTAGCACAGATACGCAGTATTTT.